These 8 T cell receptor beta chains originate from one sample sequenced in a study of cytomegalovirus exposure and HLA in healthy donors. TCRdb's table, derived via immunoSEQ multiplex PCR, lists solely in-frame clones and lacks some. The sample shows under 250,000 clones, roughly 87% of them seen only once. The sample was PBMCs. Receptors originate from a man younger than 30 in good health and CMV-seropositive.

V usage is TRBV4-1 and J usage is TRBJ1-3; D call uncertain. The CDR3 extends over 15 amino acids. V lost 1 base to trimming and J lost 0 bases, with 7 bases between them. Germline CDR1 and CDR2: MGHRA and YSYEKL. The CDR3 sequence is CASSQGILSGNTIYF. CDR3 DNA: TGCGCCAGCAGCCAAGGCATCCTCTCTGGAAACACCATATATTTT.

This chain uses TRBV14 with TRBJ1-2; 7 bases agree with TRBD1. Germline V gene data show CDR1 as SGHDN and CDR2 as FVKESK. This CDR3 comprises 13 residues. The V gene end was trimmed by 4 bases and the J gene end by 4 bases; junction bases not matched to a gene: 3. CDR3 in amino acids: CASSRQGFYGYTF. Here the CDR3 DNA reads TGTGCCAGCAGCCGACAGGGTTTCTATGGCTACACCTTC.

This chain links TRBV6-6 with TRBJ1-2, with D hard to call. V shed 6 bases and J shed 8 bases, with 16 bases lying between them. This CDR3 has 13 amino acids. The germline V gene has CDR1 MNHNY and CDR2 SVGAGI (reference sequence). The CDR3 loop is CASSFRPLGGYTF. Here the CDR3 DNA reads TGTGCCAGCAGCTTTCGTCCCCTCGGAGGCTACACCTTC.

This clone has only one observation. The chain links TRBV9 to TRBJ2-2, with D maybe TRBD2 (6 bases). Deletions cut 2 bases from V and 6 bases from J, with 11 bases between. From germline, CDR1 is SGDLS and CDR2 YYNGEE. CDR3 length: 14 amino acids. The CDR3 DNA reads TGTGCCAGCAGCGTCCGGGGGACCCCCGGGGAGCTGTTTTTT. Protein product: CASSVRGTPGELFF.

The V gene is TRBV7-2, the J gene TRBJ2-7, with D perhaps TRBD2 (5 bases). Trimming stripped 5 bases from V and 2 bases from J, with 19 bases between. CDR3 length: 16 residues. Per the germline V gene, CDR1 is SGHTA and CDR2 is FQGNSA. The CDR3 bases are TGTGCCAGCAGCCCCGGGGTAGCGAAATTTCCCTACGAGCAGTACTTC. This translates into CASSPGVAKFPYEQYF.

The chain employs TRBV29-1 and TRBJ2-1; TRBD1 matches 9 bases. Losses at the gene ends were 4 bases for V and 1 base for J; bases not matched to a gene: 5. The CDR3 sequence is 15 residues long. Germline values: CDR1 SQVTM, CDR2 ANQGSEA. This CDR3 reads CSVVIDRGSYNEQFF. The CDR3 coding sequence is TGCAGCGTTGTTATCGACAGGGGGTCCTACAATGAGCAGTTCTTC.

In regard to this clone: In the same sample, other DNA sequences code for this CDR3. The chain has TRBV30 and TRBJ1-3; D unresolved. Per germline, CDR1 GTSNPN and CDR2 SVGIG (reference sequence). The CDR3 loop spans 13 amino acids. V lost 0 bases, J lost 0 bases, and 3 bases lay in between. The CDR3 region has the DNA TGTGCCTGGAGTGTAAGCTCTGGAAACACCATATATTTT. Its protein is CAWSVSSGNTIYF.

This chain links TRBV5-1 with TRBJ2-7, with a possible D match to TRBD1 (5 bases). Trimming left V 2 bases short and J 1 base short, with 10 bases between. The CDR3 contains 14 residues. The germline CDR1 and CDR2 sequences are SGHRS and YFSETQ. The CDR3 nucleotides are TGCGCCAGCAGCTTAGAAGGGGCGTCCTACGAGCAGTACTTC. This codes for CASSLEGASYEQYF.